This T cell receptor (beta chain) was obtained from a study of shared clonotypes between healthy human individuals. The naive CD8 population came from CD45RO-negative cells selected for CCR7, without terminally differentiated effector memory CD45RA+ cells. V lost 9 bases and J 1 base, leaving 14 bases between the germline ends. The CDR3 consists of 14 residues. Germline CDR1 is LNHNV and CDR2 is YYDKDF (reference sequence). Running of the assay took place at deep level. TCRdb keeps only in-frame clones here, not all; method: immunoSEQ multiplex PCR. This table holds roughly 850,000 clones, roughly 96% found once.

The origin of this receptor is a man aged 25 to 45 in good health. The sample consisted of naive CD8+ T cells sorted from blood. The chain has TRBV15 and TRBJ2-3; D is unclear. In nucleotides, the CDR3 is TGTGCCACGAATTGGCGAGAGCGCACAGATACGCAGTATTTT. Amino acids: CATNWRERTDTQYF.